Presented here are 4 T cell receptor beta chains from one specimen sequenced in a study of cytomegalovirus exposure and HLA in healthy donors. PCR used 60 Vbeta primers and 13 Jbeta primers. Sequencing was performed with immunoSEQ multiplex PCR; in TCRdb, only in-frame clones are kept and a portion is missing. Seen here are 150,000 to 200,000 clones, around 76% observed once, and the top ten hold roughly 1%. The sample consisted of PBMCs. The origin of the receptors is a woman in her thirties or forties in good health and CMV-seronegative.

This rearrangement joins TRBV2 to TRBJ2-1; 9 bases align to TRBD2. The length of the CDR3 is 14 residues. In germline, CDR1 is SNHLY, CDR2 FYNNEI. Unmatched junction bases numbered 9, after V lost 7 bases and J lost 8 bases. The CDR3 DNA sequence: TGTGCCAGCAAGCAGACTAGCGGTTACGATGAGCAGTTCTTC. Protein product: CASKQTSGYDEQFF.

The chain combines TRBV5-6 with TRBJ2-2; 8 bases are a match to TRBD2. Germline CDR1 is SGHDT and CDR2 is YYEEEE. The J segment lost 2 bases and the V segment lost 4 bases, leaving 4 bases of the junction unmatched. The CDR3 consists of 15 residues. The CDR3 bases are TGTGCCAGCAGCCCCGGGACTAGTAACACCGGGGAGCTGTTTTTT. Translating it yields CASSPGTSNTGELFF. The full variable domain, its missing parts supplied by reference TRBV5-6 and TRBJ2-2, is DAGVTQSPTHLIKTRGQQVTLRCSPKSGHDTVSWYQQALGQGPQFIFQYYEEEERQRGNFPDRFSGHQFPNYSSELNVNALLLGDSALYLCASSPGTSNTGELFFGEGSRLTVL.

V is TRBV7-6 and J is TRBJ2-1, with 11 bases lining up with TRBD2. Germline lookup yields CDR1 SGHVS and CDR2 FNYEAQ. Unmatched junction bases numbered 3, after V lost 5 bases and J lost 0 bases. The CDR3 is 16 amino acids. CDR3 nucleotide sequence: TGTGCCAGCAGCCGGACTAGCGGGTACTCCTACAATGAGCAGTTCTTC. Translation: CASSRTSGYSYNEQFF.

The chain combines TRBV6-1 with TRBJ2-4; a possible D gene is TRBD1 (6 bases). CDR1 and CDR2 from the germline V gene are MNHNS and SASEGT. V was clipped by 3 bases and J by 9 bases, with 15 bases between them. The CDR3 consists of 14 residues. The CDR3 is CASSDGRTVSIQYF. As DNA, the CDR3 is TGTGCCAGCAGTGATGGGCGGACAGTTAGCATTCAGTACTTC.